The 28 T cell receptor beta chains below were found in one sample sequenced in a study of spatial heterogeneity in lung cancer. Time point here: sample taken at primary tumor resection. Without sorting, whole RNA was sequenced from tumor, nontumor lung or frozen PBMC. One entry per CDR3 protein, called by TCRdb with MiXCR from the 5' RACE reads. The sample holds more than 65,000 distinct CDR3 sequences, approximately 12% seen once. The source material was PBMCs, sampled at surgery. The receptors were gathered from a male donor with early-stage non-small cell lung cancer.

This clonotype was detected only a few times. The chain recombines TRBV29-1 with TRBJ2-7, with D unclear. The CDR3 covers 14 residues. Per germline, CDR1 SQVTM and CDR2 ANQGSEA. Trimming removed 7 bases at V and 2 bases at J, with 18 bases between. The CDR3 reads CSADTGSTTYEQYF. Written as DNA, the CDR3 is TGCAGCGCCGATACTGGGTCAACGACCTACGAGCAGTACTTC.

The CDR3 loop reads CASSMDRRPLSNQPQHF. In nucleotides, the CDR3 is TGTGCCAGTAGTATGGATCGACGCCCCCTGAGCAATCAGCCCCAGCATTTT. The chain carries TRBV19 and TRBJ1-5; D ambiguous. Trimming cost V 3 bases and J 1 base, with 16 bases left between them. The CDR3 is made up of 17 amino acids. CDR1 and CDR2 (germline): LNHDA, SQIVND (reference sequence).

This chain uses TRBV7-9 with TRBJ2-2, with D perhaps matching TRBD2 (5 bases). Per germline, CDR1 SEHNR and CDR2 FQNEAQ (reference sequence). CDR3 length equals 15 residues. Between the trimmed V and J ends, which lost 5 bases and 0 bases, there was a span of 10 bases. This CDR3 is CASSPSGTNTGELFF. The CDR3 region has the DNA TGTGCCAGCAGCCCAAGCGGAACGAACACCGGGGAGCTGTTTTTT.

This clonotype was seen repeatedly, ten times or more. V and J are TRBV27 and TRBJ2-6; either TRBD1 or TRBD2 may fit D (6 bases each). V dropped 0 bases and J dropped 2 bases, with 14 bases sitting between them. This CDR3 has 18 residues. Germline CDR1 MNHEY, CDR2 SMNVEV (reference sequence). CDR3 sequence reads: CASSLSGGGATGANVLTF. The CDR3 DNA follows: TGTGCCAGCAGTTTATCGGGGGGCGGGGCGACTGGGGCCAACGTCCTGACTTTC.

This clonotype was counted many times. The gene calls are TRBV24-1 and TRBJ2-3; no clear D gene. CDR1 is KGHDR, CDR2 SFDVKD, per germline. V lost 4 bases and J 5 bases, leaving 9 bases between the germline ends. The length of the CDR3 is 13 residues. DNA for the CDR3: TGTGCCACCAGTGACCATGCCGGAGATACGCAGTATTTT. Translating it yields CATSDHAGDTQYF.

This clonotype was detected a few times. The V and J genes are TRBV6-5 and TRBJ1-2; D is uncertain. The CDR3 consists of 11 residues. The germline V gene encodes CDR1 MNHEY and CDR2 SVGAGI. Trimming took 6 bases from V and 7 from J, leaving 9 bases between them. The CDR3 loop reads CASRDGGGYTF. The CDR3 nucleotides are TGTGCCAGCAGGGACGGAGGTGGCTACACCTTC.

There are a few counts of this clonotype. CDR3 sequence reads: CAISATGRSAPQHF. The CDR3 DNA reads as TGTGCCATCAGTGCGACAGGTAGATCAGCGCCCCAGCATTTT. This chain connects TRBV10-3 to TRBJ1-5; D is perhaps TRBD1 (6 bases). V lost 4 bases and J 9 bases, leaving 16 bases between the germline ends. This CDR3 has 14 amino acids. Germline loops: CDR1 ENHRY, CDR2 SYGVKD.

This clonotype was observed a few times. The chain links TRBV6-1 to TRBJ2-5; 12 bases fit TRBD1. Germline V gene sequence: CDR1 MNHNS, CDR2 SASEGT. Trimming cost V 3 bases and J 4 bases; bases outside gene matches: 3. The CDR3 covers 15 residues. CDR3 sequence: CASSDGTGGRETQYF. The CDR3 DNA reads TGTGCCAGCAGTGACGGGACAGGGGGCAGAGAGACCCAGTACTTC.

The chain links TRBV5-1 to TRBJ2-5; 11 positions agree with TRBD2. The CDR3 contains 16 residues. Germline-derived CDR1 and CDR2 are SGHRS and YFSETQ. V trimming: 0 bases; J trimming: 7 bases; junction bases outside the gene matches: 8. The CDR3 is CASSLASGGTLVTQYF. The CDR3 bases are TGCGCCAGCAGCTTGGCTAGCGGGGGGACCCTGGTGACCCAGTACTTC.

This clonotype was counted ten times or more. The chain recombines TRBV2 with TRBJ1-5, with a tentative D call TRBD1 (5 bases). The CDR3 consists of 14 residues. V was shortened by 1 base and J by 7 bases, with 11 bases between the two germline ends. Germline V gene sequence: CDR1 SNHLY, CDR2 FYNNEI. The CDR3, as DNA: TGTGCCAGCAGTGAAGAGGGGTTGCGACAGCCCCAGCATTTT. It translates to CASSEEGLRQPQHF.

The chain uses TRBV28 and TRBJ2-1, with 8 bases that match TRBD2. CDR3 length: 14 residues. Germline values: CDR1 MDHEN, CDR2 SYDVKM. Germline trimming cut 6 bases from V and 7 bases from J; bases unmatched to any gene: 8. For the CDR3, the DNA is TGTGCCAGCAGCCTTGGGGGGACTAGGAATGAGCAGTTCTTC. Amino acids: CASSLGGTRNEQFF. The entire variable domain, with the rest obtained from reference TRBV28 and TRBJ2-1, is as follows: DVKVTQSSRYLVKRTGEKVFLECVQDMDHENMFWYRQDPGLGLRLIYFSYDVKMKEKGDIPEGYSVSREKKERFSLILESASTNQTSMYLCASSLGGTRNEQFFGPGTRLTVL.

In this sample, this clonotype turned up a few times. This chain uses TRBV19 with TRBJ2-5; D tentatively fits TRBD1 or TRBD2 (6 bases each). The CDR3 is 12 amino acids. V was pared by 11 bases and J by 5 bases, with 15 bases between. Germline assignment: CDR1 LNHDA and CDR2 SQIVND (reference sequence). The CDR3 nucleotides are TGTGCCTCAAGGGGGGATGGGGAGACCCAGTACTTC. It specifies CASRGDGETQYF.

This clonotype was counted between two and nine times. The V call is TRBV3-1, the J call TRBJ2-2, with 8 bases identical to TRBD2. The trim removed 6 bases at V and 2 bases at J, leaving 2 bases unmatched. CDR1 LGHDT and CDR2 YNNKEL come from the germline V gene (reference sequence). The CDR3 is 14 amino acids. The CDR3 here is CASSRGGNTGELFF. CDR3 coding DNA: TGTGCCAGCAGTCGGGGGGGCAACACCGGGGAGCTGTTTTTT.

The CDR3 here is CASSQDHIPRDLGNTIYF. The DNA of the CDR3 is TGTGCCAGCAGCCAAGACCACATACCGCGGGACCTGGGAAACACCATATATTTT. The chain is built from TRBV14 and TRBJ1-3; D perhaps matches TRBD1 (5 bases). V lost 0 bases and J lost 4, with 19 bases in between. CDR1 SGHDN and CDR2 FVKESK come from the germline V gene. The CDR3 totals 18 residues. Based on the CDR3 plus reference TRBV14 and TRBJ1-3, the full variable domain is EAGVTQFPSHSVIEKGQTVTLRCDPISGHDNLYWYRRVMGKEIKFLLHFVKESKQDESGMPNNRFLAERTGGTYSTLKVQPAELEDSGVYFCASSQDHIPRDLGNTIYFGEGSWLTVV.

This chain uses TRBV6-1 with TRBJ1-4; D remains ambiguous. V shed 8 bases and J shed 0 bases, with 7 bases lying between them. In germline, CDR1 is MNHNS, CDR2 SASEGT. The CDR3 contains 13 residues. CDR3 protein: CASERATNEKLFF. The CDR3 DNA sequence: TGTGCCAGCGAAAGAGCAACTAATGAAAAACTGTTTTTT.

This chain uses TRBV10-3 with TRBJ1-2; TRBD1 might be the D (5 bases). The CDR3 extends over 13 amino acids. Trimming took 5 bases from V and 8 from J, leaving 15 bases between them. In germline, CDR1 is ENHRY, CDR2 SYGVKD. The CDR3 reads CAISSDGTWGYTF. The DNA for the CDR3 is TGTGCCATCAGTTCGGACGGGACGTGGGGCTACACCTTC.

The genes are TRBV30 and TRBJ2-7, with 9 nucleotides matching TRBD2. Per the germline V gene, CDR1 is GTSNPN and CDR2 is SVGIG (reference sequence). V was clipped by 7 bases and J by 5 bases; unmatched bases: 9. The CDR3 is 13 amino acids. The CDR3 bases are TGTGCCTCGGGGCGGGAGGGCCGGGACGAGCAGTACTTC. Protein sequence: CASGREGRDEQYF.

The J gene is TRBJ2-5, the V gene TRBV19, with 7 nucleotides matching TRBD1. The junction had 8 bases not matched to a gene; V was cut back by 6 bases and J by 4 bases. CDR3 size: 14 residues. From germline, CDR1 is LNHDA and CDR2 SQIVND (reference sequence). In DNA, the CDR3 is TGTGCCAGTAGCCAATCAGGGGGAGCAGAGACCCAGTACTTC. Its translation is CASSQSGGAETQYF.

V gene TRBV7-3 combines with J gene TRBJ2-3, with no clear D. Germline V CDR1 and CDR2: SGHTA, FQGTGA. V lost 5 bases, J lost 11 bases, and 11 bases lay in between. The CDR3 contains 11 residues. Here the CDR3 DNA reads TGTGCCAGCAGCGCCGACGGAGTGCAGTATTTT. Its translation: CASSADGVQYF.

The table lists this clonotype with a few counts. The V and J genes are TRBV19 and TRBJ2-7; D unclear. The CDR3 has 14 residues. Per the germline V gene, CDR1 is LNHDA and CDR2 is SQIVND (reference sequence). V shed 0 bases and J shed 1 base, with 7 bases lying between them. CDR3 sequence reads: CASSIDLGSYEQYF. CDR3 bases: TGTGCCAGTAGTATAGATCTGGGGTCCTACGAGCAGTACTTC.

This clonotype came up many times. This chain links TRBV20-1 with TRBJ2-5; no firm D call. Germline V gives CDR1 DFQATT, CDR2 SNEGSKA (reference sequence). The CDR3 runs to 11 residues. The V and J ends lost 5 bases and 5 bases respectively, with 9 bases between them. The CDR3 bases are TGCAGTGCTTACTACAGCGAGACCCAGTACTTC. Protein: CSAYYSETQYF.

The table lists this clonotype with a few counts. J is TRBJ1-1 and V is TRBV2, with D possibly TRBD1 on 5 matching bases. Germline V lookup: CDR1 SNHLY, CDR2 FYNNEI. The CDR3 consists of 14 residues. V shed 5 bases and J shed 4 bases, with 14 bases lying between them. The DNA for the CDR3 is TGTGCCAGCAGTCCCGGGGGTCTTGGCACTGAAGCTTTCTTT. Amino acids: CASSPGGLGTEAFF.

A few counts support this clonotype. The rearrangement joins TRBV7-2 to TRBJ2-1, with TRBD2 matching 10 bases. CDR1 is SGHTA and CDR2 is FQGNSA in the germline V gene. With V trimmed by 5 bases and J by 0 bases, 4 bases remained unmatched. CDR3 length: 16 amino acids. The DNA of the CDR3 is TGTGCCAGCAGCCTTAGCGGGGGGCTCTCCTACAATGAGCAGTTCTTC. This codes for CASSLSGGLSYNEQFF.

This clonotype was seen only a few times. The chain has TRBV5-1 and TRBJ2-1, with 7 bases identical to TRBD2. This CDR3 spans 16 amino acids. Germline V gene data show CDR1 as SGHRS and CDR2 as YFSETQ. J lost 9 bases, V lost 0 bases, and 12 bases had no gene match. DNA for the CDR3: TGCGCCAGCAGCTTGGCCCAAGTGGCGACGGGAGGTGAGCAGTTCTTC. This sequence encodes CASSLAQVATGGEQFF.

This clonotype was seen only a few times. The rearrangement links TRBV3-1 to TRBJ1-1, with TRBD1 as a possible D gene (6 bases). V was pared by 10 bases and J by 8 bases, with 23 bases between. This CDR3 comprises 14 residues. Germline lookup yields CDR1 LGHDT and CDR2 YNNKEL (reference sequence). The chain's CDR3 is CATLSTGSSSEAFF. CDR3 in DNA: TGTGCCACGCTTAGCACAGGGTCTAGCAGCGAAGCTTTCTTT.

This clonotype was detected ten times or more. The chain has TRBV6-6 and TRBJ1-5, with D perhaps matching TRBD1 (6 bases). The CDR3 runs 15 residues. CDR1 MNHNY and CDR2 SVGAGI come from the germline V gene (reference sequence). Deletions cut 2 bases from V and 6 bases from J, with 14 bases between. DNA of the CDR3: TGTGCCAGCAGTTACGGAAACAGGGTGGGTCAGCCCCAGCATTTT. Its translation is CASSYGNRVGQPQHF.

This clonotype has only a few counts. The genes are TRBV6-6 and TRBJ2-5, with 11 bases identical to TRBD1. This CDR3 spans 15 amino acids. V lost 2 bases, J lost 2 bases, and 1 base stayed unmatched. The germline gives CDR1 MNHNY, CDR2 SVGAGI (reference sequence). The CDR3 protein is CASSYGTGGQETQYF. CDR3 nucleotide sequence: TGTGCCAGCAGTTACGGGACAGGGGGACAAGAGACCCAGTACTTC.

CDR3 coding DNA: TGTGCCAGCAGCCTCAGGGAGCCATTCAGTGGTACGCAGTATTTT. Translation gives CASSLREPFSGTQYF. J is TRBJ2-3 and V is TRBV7-2; possibly TRBD1 or TRBD2 for D (5 bases each). The germline gives CDR1 SGHTA, CDR2 FQGNSA. With 5 bases removed from V and 8 bases from J, the gap between germline ends came to 20 bases. The CDR3 has 15 residues.